These 25 T cell receptor beta chains originate from one sample sequenced in a study of identical twins. TCRdb re-derived calls from the 5' RACE reads in MiXCR, one entry per CDR3 protein. The data show around 340,000 distinct CDR3 sequences, approximately 13% seen once. Another study also made use of these data, one on yellow fever vaccine responses in identical twins.

The specimen sequenced was CD8+ T cells sorted from blood. Receptors were obtained from a woman between 18 and 29 years old in good health.

This chain uses TRBV7-9 with TRBJ2-7; a weak D match, TRBD1 (5 bases). The V and J ends lost 5 bases and 7 bases respectively, with 21 bases between them. Germline V lookup: CDR1 SEHNR, CDR2 FQNEAQ (reference sequence). This CDR3 is 15 amino acids long. The CDR3 region is CASSPESTAVGEQYV. CDR3 coding DNA: TGTGCCAGCAGCCCTGAGTCGACAGCCGTCGGGGAGCAGTACGTC.

This clonotype was counted only a few times. The chain is built from TRBV9 and TRBJ2-7, with D tentatively TRBD2 (6 bases). This CDR3 spans 15 amino acids. CDR1 is SGDLS, CDR2 YYNGEE, per germline. Trimming removed 4 bases from V and 7 bases from J, with 21 bases in between. CDR3 bases: TGTGCCAGCAGCCCGTCGGGAGTTTTCTTTTTGGAGCAGTACTTC. Protein sequence: CASSPSGVFFLEQYF.

This clonotype was counted only a few times. CDR3 in DNA: TGTGCCAGCAGCTTGTGGGGGCTCGAAGATACGCAGTATTTT. This encodes CASSLWGLEDTQYF. The J gene is TRBJ2-3, the V gene TRBV7-3; D might be TRBD1 (6 bases). The germline V gene encodes CDR1 SGHTA and CDR2 FQGTGA. V gave up 3 bases and J gave up 5 bases, with 12 bases separating them. The CDR3 is 14 residues long.

The rearrangement uses TRBV7-8 and TRBJ1-3; the D is unclear. The CDR3 length is 13 residues. Germline V gives CDR1 SGHVS, CDR2 FQNEAQ. V shed 5 bases and J shed 0 bases, with 5 bases lying between them. The DNA for the CDR3 is TGTGCCAGCAGCGAGATCTCTGGAAACACCATATATTTT. Protein product: CASSEISGNTIYF.

V gene TRBV4-1 combines with J gene TRBJ2-7, with D hard to call. The CDR3 extends over 13 amino acids. The germline V gene encodes CDR1 MGHRA and CDR2 YSYEKL. V was pared by 0 bases and J by 3 bases, with 6 bases between. This chain's CDR3 is CASSQDLGYEQYV. The CDR3 DNA sequence: TGCGCCAGCAGCCAAGATCTGGGCTACGAGCAGTACGTC.

The chain couples TRBV7-8 to TRBJ2-1; the D call may be TRBD1 or TRBD2 (5 bases each). Germline V gene data show CDR1 as SGHVS and CDR2 as FQNEAQ. The CDR3 totals 16 residues. V was pared by 4 bases and J by 12 bases, with 25 bases between. This CDR3 reads CASSSLTASGLVGQFF. Here the CDR3 DNA reads TGTGCCAGCAGCTCTTTGACAGCATCAGGACTTGTCGGGCAGTTCTTC.

This clonotype was seen a few times. The V call is TRBV6-5, the J call TRBJ2-1, with D perhaps matching TRBD1 (6 bases). This CDR3 is built from 17 residues. Trimming cost V 1 base and J 0 bases, with 13 bases left between them. Germline CDR1 MNHEY, CDR2 SVGAGI. The CDR3 spells CASSYLRGGGSYNEQFF. The CDR3 DNA is TGTGCCAGCAGTTACTTAAGAGGGGGTGGCTCCTACAATGAGCAGTTCTTC.

In its sample, this clonotype was seen a few times. V usage is TRBV2 and J usage is TRBJ1-1; TRBD1 might be the D (5 bases). CDR3 length: 12 amino acids. In germline, CDR1 is SNHLY, CDR2 FYNNEI. The ends were cut back, 6 bases at V and 4 bases at J, with 9 bases in the middle. CDR3 region: CASRVGVTEAFF. The DNA for the CDR3 is TGTGCCAGCAGGGTAGGGGTCACTGAAGCTTTCTTT.

This clonotype was detected only a few times. This clone may be a read error of a much larger clone one base away. The V call is TRBV28, the J call TRBJ2-3, with TRBD1 identical over 8 bases. The germline CDR1 and CDR2 sequences are MDHEN and SYDVKM. CDR3 length equals 14 residues. V lost 6 bases to trimming and J lost 2 bases; unmatched junction nucleotides: 4. The CDR3 sequence: CASSWDRPTDTQYF. CDR3 coding DNA: TGTGCCAGCAGCTGGGACAGGCCCACAGATACGCAGTATTTT.

The rearrangement links TRBV13 to TRBJ2-1; TRBD2 is a possible D gene (7 bases). The CDR3 has 14 residues. V lost 5 bases and J lost 8, with 16 bases in between. Germline V gives CDR1 PRHDT, CDR2 FYEKMQ (reference sequence). The CDR3 DNA reads as TGTGCCAGCAGCCCTGGGGGGGCCTTTGATGAGCAGTTCTTC. Amino acid sequence: CASSPGGAFDEQFF. The entire variable domain, with the rest obtained from reference TRBV13 and TRBJ2-1, is as follows: AAGVIQSPRHLIKEKRETATLKCYPIPRHDTVYWYQQGPGQDPQFLISFYEKMQSDKGSIPDRFSAQQFSDYHSELNMSSLELGDSALYFCASSPGGAFDEQFFGPGTRLTVL.

The chain links TRBV5-1 to TRBJ2-7; no definite D call. The CDR3 has 11 residues. With 4 bases removed from V and 5 bases from J, the gap between germline ends came to 7 bases. Germline V gene sequence: CDR1 SGHRS, CDR2 YFSETQ. This chain's CDR3 is CASSRNDEQYF. CDR3 nucleotides: TGCGCCAGCAGCCGCAACGACGAGCAGTACTTC. Complete variable domain (other parts from reference TRBV5-1 and TRBJ2-7): KAGVTQTPRYLIKTRGQQVTLSCSPISGHRSVSWYQQTPGQGLQFLFEYFSETQRNKGNFPGRFSGRQFSNSRSEMNVSTLELGDSALYLCASSRNDEQYFGPGTRLTVT.

The V call is TRBV7-9, the J call TRBJ2-7, with D possibly being TRBD1 (6 bases). The length of the CDR3 is 14 residues. Germline CDR1 and CDR2: SEHNR and FQNEAQ (reference sequence). V dropped 5 bases and J dropped 1 base, with 12 bases sitting between them. The CDR3 spells CASSNGQPSYEQYV. The CDR3 DNA is TGTGCCAGCAGCAACGGACAGCCGTCCTACGAGCAGTACGTC.

This rearrangement joins TRBV29-1 to TRBJ2-1; a weak D match, TRBD2 (5 bases). This CDR3 has 15 amino acids. CDR1 SQVTM and CDR2 ANQGSEA come from the germline V gene. Trimming cost V 4 bases and J 4 bases, with 17 bases left between them. CDR3 loop: CSVGLAGHIYNEQFF. The CDR3 region has the DNA TGCAGCGTTGGACTTGCGGGTCATATTTACAATGAGCAGTTCTTC.

This clonotype was detected ten times or more. The V gene is TRBV4-1, the J gene TRBJ2-5; D may be TRBD1 (5 bases). CDR3 length equals 13 residues. Germline values: CDR1 MGHRA, CDR2 YSYEKL. V shed 4 bases and J shed 3 bases, with 9 bases lying between them. CDR3 bases: TGCGCCAGCAGCCCCCCAGGGAAAGAGACCCAGTACTTC. Its protein product is CASSPPGKETQYF.

This clonotype was recorded only once. The J gene is TRBJ2-1, the V gene TRBV20-1; D remains unclear. CDR3 size: 11 residues. With 6 bases removed from V and 2 bases from J, the gap between germline ends came to 5 bases. From germline, CDR1 is DFQATT and CDR2 SNEGSKA (reference sequence). The CDR3 coding sequence is TGCAGTGCCACTGCCTACAATGAGCAGTTCTTC. It specifies CSATAYNEQFF.

This clonotype has only a few counts. The CDR3 here is CASREGASLSYNEQFF. The DNA of the CDR3 is TGTGCCAGCAGGGAGGGGGCCTCTCTATCCTACAATGAGCAGTTCTTC. The V gene is TRBV6-1, the J gene TRBJ2-1; TRBD1 is a possible D gene (7 bases). CDR1 and CDR2 (germline): MNHNS, SASEGT. This CDR3 has 16 amino acids. The V end was cut by 6 bases, the J end by 1 base, with 16 bases between.

The chain carries TRBV20-1 and TRBJ1-1; D ambiguous. The V gene's germline CDR1 is DFQATT and CDR2 SNEGSKA (reference sequence). V was clipped by 0 bases and J by 4 bases, with 9 bases between them. The CDR3 covers 13 residues. The CDR3 loop reads CSARDGDTTEAFF. CDR3 nucleotide sequence: TGCAGTGCTAGAGATGGGGATACCACTGAAGCTTTCTTT.

This clonotype occurred a few times. This chain uses TRBV5-1 with TRBJ2-2, with 11 bases aligning to TRBD2. The CDR3 loop spans 15 amino acids. The V gene's germline CDR1 is SGHRS and CDR2 YFSETQ. J was trimmed by 5 bases and V by 6 bases; bases with no gene match: 6. CDR3 amino acids: CASNWGTSGTGELFF. The CDR3 coding sequence is TGCGCCAGCAACTGGGGGACTAGCGGAACCGGGGAGCTGTTTTTT. The variable domain in full, with the rest retrieved from reference TRBV5-1 and TRBJ2-2, is KAGVTQTPRYLIKTRGQQVTLSCSPISGHRSVSWYQQTPGQGLQFLFEYFSETQRNKGNFPGRFSGRQFSNSRSEMNVSTLELGDSALYLCASNWGTSGTGELFFGEGSRLTVL.

The genes are TRBV4-1 and TRBJ1-1; 10 nucleotides align to TRBD1. V gave up 3 bases and J gave up 5 bases; unmatched junction bases: 6. Germline V gene lookup returns CDR1 MGHRA and CDR2 YSYEKL. CDR3 size: 15 residues. The CDR3 sequence: CASSHPRTGGTEAFF. CDR3 bases: TGCGCCAGCAGCCACCCCAGGACAGGGGGAACTGAAGCTTTCTTT.

The J gene is TRBJ2-3, the V gene TRBV5-8; D unresolved. The CDR3 consists of 10 residues. Trimming pared 2 bases from V and 10 bases from J, leaving 5 bases between. Germline V gives CDR1 SGHTS, CDR2 YDEGEE. The CDR3, as DNA: TGTGCCAGCAGCTTTGGTGCGCAGTATTTT. Protein product: CASSFGAQYF.

This clonotype showed up many times. This chain joins TRBV6-2 or TRBV6-3 and TRBJ2-6; no clear D gene. Germline CDR1 is MNHEY and CDR2 is SVGEGT. CDR3 length equals 14 residues. V was shortened by 2 bases and J by 0 bases, with 2 bases between the two germline ends. CDR3 coding DNA: TGTGCCAGCAGTTACAACTCTGGGGCCAACGTCCTGACTTTC. Its translation is CASSYNSGANVLTF.

The J gene is TRBJ2-1, the V gene TRBV5-6, with D possibly being TRBD1 (6 bases). CDR3 length: 13 amino acids. Trimming stripped 4 bases from V and 10 bases from J, with 15 bases between. Germline CDR1 is SGHDT and CDR2 is YYEEEE. The CDR3 protein is CASSPALTGEQFF. The CDR3 region has the DNA TGTGCCAGCAGCCCCGCCCTAACAGGGGAGCAGTTCTTC.

This clonotype came up a few times. This chain links TRBV5-5 with TRBJ2-7; D may be TRBD2 (6 bases). CDR3 length equals 15 residues. Trimming pared 1 base from V and 4 bases from J, leaving 15 bases between. Per the germline V gene, CDR1 is SGHKS and CDR2 is YYEKEE (reference sequence). CDR3 in DNA: TGTGCCAGCAGCTTGCGGTTCGGAGGGCTATACGAGCAGTACGTC. Protein: CASSLRFGGLYEQYV.

This clonotype was seen more than once but under ten times. CDR3 sequence reads: CSVETGAGDTQYF. CDR3 coding DNA: TGCAGCGTTGAAACGGGTGCGGGGGATACGCAGTATTTT. The chain carries TRBV29-1 and TRBJ2-3; perhaps TRBD2 as D (6 bases). Between the trimmed V and J ends, which lost 2 bases and 6 bases, there was a span of 12 bases. The CDR3 has 13 residues. The germline CDR1 and CDR2 sequences are SQVTM and ANQGSEA.

This clonotype was observed a handful of times. The chain has TRBV28 and TRBJ1-1, with 9 bases matching TRBD1. The CDR3 extends over 17 amino acids. Germline V lookup: CDR1 MDHEN, CDR2 SYDVKM. V lost 6 bases to trimming and J lost 0 bases; unmatched junction nucleotides: 11. This CDR3 reads CASRASTGGVMNTEAFF. Here the CDR3 DNA reads TGTGCCAGCAGGGCTTCTACAGGGGGCGTAATGAACACTGAAGCTTTCTTT.